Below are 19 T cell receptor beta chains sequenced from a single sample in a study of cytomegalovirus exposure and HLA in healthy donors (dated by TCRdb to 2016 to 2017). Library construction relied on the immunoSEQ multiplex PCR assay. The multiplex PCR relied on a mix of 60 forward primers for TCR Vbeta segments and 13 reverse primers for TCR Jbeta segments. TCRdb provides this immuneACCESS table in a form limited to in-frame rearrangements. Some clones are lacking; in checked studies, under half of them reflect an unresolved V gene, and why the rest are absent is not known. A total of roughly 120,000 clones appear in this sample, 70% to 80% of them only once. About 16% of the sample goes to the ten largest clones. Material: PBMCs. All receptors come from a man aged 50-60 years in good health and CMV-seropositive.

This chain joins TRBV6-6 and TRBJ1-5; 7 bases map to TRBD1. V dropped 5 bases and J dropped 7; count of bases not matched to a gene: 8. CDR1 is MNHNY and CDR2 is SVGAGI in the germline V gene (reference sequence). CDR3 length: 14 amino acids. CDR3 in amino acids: CASSTGQSLQPQHF. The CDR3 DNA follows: TGTGCCAGCAGTACGGGACAGTCCCTCCAGCCCCAGCATTTT.

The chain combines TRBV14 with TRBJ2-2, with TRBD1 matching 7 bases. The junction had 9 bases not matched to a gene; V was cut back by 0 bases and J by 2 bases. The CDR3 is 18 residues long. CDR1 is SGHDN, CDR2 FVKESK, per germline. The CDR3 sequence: CASSQESPRQGNTGELFF. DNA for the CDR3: TGTGCCAGCAGCCAAGAATCACCAAGACAGGGCAACACCGGGGAGCTGTTTTTT.

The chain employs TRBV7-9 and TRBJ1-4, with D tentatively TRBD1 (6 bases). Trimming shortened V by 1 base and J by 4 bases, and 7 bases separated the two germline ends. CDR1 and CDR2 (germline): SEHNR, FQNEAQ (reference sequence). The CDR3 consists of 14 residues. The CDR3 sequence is CASSLGRGNEKLFF. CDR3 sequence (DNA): TGTGCCAGCAGCTTAGGCAGGGGTAATGAAAAACTGTTTTTT.

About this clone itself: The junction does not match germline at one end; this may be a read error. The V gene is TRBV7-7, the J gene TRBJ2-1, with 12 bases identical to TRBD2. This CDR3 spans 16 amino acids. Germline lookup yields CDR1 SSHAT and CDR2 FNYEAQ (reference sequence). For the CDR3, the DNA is TGTGCTAGCAGCCCAACTAGCGGGAGGCTCGGGAATGAGCAGTTCTTC. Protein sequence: CASSPTSGRLGNEQFF.

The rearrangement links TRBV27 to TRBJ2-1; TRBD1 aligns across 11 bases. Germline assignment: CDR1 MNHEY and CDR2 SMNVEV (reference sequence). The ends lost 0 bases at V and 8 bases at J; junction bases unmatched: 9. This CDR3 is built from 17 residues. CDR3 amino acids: CASSLSGGQGAMDEQFF. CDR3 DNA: TGTGCCAGCAGTTTATCCGGTGGACAGGGGGCAATGGATGAGCAGTTCTTC.

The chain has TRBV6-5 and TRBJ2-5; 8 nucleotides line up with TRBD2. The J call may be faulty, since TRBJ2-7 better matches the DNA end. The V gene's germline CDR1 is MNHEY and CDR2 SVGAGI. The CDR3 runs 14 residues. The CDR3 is CASSSAGGSYEQYF. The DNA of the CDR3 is TGTGCCAGCAGTTCGGCGGGGGGCTCCTACGAGCAGTACTTC.

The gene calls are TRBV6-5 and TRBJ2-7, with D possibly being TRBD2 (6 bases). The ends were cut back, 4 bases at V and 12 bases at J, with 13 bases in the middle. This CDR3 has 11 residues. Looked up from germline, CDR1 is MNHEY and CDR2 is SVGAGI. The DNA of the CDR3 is TGTGCCAGCAGTTCCCGGGACTTCCTGTACTTC. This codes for CASSSRDFLYF.

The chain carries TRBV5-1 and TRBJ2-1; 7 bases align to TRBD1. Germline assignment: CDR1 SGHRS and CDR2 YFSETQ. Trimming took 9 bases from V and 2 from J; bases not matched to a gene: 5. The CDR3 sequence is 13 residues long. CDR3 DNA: TGCGCCACTCGGGACAGAGCCTACAATGAGCAGTTCTTC. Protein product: CATRDRAYNEQFF.

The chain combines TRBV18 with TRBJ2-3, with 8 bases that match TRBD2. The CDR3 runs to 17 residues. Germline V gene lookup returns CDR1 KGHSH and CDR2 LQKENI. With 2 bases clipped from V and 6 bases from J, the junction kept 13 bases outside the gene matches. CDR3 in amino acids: CASSPIAIAGIGDTQYF. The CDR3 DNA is TGTGCCAGCTCACCAATCGCAATAGCGGGAATCGGTGATACGCAGTATTTT. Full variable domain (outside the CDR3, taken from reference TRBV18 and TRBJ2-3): NAGVMQNPRHLVRRRGQEARLRCSPMKGHSHVYWYRQLPEEGLKFMVYLQKENIIDESGMPKERFSAEFPKEGPSILRIQQVVRGDSAAYFCASSPIAIAGIGDTQYFGPGTRLTVL.

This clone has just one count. The CDR3 DNA reads TGTGCCAGCAGCTTAAGGAAGAGGGATACGCAGTATTTT. It yields the protein CASSLRKRDTQYF. The V call is TRBV7-2, the J call TRBJ2-3; D unresolved. This CDR3 has 13 residues. The V and J ends lost 2 bases and 6 bases respectively, with 9 bases between them. Germline CDR1 and CDR2: SGHTA and FQGNSA.

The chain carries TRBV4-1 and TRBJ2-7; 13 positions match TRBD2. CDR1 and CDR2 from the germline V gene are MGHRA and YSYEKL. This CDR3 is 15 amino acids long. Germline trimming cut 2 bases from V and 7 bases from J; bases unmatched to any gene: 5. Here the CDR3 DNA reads TGCGCCAGCAGCCAAACAACTAGCGGGAGGGGGGAGCAGTACTTC. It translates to CASSQTTSGRGEQYF.

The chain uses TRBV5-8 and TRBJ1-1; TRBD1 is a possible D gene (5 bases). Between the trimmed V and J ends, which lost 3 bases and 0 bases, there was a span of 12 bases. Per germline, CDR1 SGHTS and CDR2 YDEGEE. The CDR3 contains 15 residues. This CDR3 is CASSSTQGLNTEAFF. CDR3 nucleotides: TGTGCCAGCAGCTCCACCCAGGGCTTGAACACTGAAGCTTTCTTT. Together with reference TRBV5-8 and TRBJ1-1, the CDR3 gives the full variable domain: EAGVTQSPTHLIKTRGQQATLRCSPISGHTSVYWYQQALGLGLQFLLWYDEGEERNRGNFPPRFSGRQFPNYSSELNVNALELEDSALYLCASSSTQGLNTEAFFGQGTRLTVV.

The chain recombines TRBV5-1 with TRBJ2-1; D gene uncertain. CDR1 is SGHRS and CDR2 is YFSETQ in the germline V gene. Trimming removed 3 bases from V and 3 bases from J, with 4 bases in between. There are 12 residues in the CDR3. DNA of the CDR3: TGCGCCAGCAGCTCCGTCTACAATGAGCAGTTCTTC. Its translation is CASSSVYNEQFF.

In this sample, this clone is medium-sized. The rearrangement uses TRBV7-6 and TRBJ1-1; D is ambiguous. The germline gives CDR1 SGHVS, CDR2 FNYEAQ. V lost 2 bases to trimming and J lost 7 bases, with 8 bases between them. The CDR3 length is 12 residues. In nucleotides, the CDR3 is TGTGCCAGCAGCTTAACGGGAGTTGAAGCTTTCTTT. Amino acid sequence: CASSLTGVEAFF.

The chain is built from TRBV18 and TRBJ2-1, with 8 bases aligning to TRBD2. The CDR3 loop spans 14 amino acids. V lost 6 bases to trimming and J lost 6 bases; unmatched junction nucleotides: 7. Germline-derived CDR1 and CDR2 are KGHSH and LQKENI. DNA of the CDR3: TGTGCCAGCTCGCCAGGACTAGCCCGCAATGAGCAGTTCTTC. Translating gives CASSPGLARNEQFF.

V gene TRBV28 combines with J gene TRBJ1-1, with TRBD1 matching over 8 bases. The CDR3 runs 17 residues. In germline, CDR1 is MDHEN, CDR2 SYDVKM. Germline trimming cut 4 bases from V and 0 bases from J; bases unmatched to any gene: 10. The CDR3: CASSSGTGRSLNTEAFF. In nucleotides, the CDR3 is TGTGCCAGCAGTTCAGGGACAGGTCGAAGTTTGAACACTGAAGCTTTCTTT.

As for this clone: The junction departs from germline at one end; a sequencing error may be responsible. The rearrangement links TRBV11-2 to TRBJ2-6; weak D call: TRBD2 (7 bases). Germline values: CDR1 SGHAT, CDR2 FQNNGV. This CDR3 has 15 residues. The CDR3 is CASIIGGLGASVLTF. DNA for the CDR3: TGTGCCAGCATAATCGGGGGGCTTGGGGCCAGCGTCCTGACTTTC.

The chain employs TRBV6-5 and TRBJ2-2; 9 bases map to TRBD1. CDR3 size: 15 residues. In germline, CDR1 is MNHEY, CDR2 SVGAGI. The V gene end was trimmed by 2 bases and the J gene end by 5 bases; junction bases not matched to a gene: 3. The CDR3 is CASSYQGQGTGELFF. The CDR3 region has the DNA TGTGCCAGCAGTTACCAGGGACAGGGAACCGGGGAGCTGTTTTTT.

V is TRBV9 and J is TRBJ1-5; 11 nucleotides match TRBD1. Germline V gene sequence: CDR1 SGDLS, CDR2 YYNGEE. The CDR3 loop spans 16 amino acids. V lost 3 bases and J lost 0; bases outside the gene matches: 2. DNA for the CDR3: TGTGCCAGCAGCGAGGGGACAGGGGGTAGCAATCAGCCCCAGCATTTT. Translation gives CASSEGTGGSNQPQHF.